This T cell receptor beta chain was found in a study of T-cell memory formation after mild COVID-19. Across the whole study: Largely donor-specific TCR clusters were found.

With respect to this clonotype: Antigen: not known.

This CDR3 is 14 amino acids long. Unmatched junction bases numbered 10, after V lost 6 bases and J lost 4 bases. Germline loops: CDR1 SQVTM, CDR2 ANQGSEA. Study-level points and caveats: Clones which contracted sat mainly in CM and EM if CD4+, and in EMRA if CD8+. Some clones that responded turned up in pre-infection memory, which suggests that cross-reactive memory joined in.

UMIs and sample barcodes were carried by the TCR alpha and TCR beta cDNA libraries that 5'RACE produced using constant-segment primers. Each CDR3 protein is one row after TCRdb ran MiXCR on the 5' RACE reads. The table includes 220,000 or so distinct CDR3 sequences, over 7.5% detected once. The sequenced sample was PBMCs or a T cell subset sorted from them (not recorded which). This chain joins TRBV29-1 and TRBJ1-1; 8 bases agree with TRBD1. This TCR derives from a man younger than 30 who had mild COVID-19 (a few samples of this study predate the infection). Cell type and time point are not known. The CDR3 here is CSVRNRGDGTEAFF. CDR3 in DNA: TGCAGCGTCCGAAACAGGGGGGATGGCACTGAAGCTTTCTTT.